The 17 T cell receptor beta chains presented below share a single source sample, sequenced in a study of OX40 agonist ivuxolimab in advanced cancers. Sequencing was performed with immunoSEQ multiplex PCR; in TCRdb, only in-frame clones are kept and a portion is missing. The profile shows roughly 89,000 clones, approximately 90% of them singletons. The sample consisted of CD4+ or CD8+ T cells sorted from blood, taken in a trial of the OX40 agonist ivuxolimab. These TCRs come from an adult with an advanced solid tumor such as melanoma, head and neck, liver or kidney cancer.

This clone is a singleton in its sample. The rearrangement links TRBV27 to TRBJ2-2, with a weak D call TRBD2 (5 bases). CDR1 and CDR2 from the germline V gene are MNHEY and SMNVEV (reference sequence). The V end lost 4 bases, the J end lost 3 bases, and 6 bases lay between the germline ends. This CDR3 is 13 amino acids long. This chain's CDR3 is CASSYSDTGELFF. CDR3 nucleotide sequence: TGTGCCAGCAGTTATAGCGACACCGGGGAGCTGTTTTTT.

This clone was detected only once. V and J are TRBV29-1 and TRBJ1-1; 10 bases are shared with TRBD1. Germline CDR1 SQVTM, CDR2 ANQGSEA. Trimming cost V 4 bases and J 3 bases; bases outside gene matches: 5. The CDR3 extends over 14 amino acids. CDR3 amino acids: CSVARQGADTEAFF. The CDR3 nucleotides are TGCAGCGTTGCTAGACAGGGGGCGGACACTGAAGCTTTCTTT.

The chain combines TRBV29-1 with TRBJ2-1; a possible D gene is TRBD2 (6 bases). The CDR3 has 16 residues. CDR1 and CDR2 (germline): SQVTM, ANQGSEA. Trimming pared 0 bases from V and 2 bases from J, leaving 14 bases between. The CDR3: CSVEEVWEAAYNEQFF. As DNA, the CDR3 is TGCAGCGTTGAAGAAGTCTGGGAGGCGGCCTACAATGAGCAGTTCTTC.

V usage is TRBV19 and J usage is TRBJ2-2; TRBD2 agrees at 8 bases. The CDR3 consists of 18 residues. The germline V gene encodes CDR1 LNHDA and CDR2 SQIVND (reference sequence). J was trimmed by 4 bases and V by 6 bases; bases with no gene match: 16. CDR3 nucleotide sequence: TGTGCCAGTAGCTCTCCCTCGGGGGCTAGCGGGCGCACCGGGGAGCTGTTTTTT. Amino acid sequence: CASSSPSGASGRTGELFF.

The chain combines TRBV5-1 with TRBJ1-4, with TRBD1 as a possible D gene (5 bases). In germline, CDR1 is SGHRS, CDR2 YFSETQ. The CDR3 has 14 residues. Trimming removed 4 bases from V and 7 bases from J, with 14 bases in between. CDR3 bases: TGCGCCAGCAGCCTACAGGCTTCTAGTGAAAAACTGTTTTTT. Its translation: CASSLQASSEKLFF.

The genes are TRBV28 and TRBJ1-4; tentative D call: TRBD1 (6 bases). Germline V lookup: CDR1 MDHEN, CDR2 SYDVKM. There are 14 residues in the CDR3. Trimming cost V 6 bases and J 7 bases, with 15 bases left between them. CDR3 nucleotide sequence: TGTGCCAGCAGCTACAGGGTTGGGGGTGAAAAACTGTTTTTT. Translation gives CASSYRVGGEKLFF.

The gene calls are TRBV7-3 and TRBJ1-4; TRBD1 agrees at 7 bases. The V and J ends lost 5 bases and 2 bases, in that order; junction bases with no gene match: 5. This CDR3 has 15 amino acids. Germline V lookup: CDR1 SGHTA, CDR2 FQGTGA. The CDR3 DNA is TGTGCCAGCAGCAACAGGGGTACGACTAATGAAAAACTGTTTTTT. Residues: CASSNRGTTNEKLFF.

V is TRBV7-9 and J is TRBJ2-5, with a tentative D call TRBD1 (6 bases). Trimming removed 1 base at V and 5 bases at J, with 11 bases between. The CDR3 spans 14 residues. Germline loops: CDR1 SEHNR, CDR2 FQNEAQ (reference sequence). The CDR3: CASSLEGVQETQYF. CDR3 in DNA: TGTGCCAGCAGCTTAGAGGGGGTCCAGGAGACCCAGTACTTC.

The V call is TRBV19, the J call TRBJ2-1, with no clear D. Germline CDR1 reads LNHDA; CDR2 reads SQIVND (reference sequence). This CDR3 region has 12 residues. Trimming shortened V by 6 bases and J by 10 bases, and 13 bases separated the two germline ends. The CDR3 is CASRPQIGEQFF. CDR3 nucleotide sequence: TGTGCCAGTAGACCTCAAATAGGGGAGCAGTTCTTC.

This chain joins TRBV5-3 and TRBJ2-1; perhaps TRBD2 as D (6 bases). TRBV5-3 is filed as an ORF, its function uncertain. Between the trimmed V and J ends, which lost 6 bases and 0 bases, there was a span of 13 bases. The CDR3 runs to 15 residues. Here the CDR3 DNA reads TGTGCCAGAACTCTCCGGGACTGCTCCTACAATGAGCAGTTCTTC. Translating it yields CARTLRDCSYNEQFF.

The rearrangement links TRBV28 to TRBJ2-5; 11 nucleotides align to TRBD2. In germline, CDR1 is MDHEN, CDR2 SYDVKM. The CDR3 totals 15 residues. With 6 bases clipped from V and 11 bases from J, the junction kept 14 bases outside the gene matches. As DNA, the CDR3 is TGTGCCAGCAGCCTCCCACTAGCGGGGGCAAGGGGGCAGTACTTC. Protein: CASSLPLAGARGQYF.

CDR3 DNA: TGTGCCAGCAGCCCCTTGGGACAGGGTTACAATGAGCAGTTCTTC. It codes for CASSPLGQGYNEQFF. The chain employs TRBV7-3 and TRBJ2-1; TRBD1 agrees at 9 bases. Per the germline V gene, CDR1 is SGHTA and CDR2 is FQGTGA. The CDR3 is 15 residues long. The V segment lost 5 bases and the J segment 4 bases; nucleotides outside the gene matches: 6.

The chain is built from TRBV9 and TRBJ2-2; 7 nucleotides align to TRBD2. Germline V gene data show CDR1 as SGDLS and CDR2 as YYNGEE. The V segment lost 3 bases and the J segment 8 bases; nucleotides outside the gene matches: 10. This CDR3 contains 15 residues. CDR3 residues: CASSAGLGWNGELFF. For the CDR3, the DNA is TGTGCCAGCAGCGCCGGACTAGGCTGGAATGGGGAGCTGTTTTTT.

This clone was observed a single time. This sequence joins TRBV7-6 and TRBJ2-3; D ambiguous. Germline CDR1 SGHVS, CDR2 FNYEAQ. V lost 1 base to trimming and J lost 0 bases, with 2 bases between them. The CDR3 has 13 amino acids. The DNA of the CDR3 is TGTGCCAGCAGCTTAGGTAGCACAGATACGCAGTATTTT. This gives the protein CASSLGSTDTQYF.

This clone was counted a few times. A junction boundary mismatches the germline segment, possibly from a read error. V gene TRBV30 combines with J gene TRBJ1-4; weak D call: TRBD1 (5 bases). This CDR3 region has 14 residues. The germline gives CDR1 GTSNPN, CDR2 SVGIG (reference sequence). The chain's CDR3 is CASVEGEGMVYWGF. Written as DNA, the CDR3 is TGTGCCTCCGTCGAAGGGGAGGGGATGGTGTATTGGGGGTTT.

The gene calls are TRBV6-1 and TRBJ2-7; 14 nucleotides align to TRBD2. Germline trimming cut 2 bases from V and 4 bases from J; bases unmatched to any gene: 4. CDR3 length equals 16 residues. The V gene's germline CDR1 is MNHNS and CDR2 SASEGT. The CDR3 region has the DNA TGTGCCAGCAGTGAACCTCGACTAGCGGGAGGGTACGAGCAGTACTTC. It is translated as CASSEPRLAGGYEQYF.

CDR3 protein: CASSQEPGQYNSPLHF. For the CDR3, the DNA is TGCGCCAGCAGCCAGGAACCGGGACAGTATAATTCACCCCTCCACTTT. The genes are TRBV4-1 and TRBJ1-6; 7 bases align to TRBD1. Germline CDR1 MGHRA, CDR2 YSYEKL. V lost 3 bases, J lost 4 bases, and 6 bases stayed unmatched. The CDR3 spans 16 residues.